The T cell receptor beta chain under discussion was sequenced for a study of T cell changes during pregnancy in multiple sclerosis. Sequencing was performed with immunoSEQ multiplex PCR; in TCRdb, only in-frame clones are kept and a portion is missing. The table records roughly 44,000 clones, about 88% of them present only once. With 4 bases removed from V and 3 bases from J, the gap between germline ends came to 10 bases. The CDR3 totals 13 residues. Germline V gene lookup returns CDR1 SEHNR and CDR2 FQNEAQ (reference sequence). V gene TRBV7-9 combines with J gene TRBJ2-7; D is possibly TRBD2 (6 bases). The TCR was taken from a female donor in good health, enrolled as a control in a pregnancy study. Sequencing used CD8+ T cells from peripheral blood mononuclear cells, obtained after pregnancy. The CDR3 DNA is TGTGCCAGCAGCTCGGGACTTAACTACGAGCAGTACTTC. Its translation is CASSSGLNYEQYF.